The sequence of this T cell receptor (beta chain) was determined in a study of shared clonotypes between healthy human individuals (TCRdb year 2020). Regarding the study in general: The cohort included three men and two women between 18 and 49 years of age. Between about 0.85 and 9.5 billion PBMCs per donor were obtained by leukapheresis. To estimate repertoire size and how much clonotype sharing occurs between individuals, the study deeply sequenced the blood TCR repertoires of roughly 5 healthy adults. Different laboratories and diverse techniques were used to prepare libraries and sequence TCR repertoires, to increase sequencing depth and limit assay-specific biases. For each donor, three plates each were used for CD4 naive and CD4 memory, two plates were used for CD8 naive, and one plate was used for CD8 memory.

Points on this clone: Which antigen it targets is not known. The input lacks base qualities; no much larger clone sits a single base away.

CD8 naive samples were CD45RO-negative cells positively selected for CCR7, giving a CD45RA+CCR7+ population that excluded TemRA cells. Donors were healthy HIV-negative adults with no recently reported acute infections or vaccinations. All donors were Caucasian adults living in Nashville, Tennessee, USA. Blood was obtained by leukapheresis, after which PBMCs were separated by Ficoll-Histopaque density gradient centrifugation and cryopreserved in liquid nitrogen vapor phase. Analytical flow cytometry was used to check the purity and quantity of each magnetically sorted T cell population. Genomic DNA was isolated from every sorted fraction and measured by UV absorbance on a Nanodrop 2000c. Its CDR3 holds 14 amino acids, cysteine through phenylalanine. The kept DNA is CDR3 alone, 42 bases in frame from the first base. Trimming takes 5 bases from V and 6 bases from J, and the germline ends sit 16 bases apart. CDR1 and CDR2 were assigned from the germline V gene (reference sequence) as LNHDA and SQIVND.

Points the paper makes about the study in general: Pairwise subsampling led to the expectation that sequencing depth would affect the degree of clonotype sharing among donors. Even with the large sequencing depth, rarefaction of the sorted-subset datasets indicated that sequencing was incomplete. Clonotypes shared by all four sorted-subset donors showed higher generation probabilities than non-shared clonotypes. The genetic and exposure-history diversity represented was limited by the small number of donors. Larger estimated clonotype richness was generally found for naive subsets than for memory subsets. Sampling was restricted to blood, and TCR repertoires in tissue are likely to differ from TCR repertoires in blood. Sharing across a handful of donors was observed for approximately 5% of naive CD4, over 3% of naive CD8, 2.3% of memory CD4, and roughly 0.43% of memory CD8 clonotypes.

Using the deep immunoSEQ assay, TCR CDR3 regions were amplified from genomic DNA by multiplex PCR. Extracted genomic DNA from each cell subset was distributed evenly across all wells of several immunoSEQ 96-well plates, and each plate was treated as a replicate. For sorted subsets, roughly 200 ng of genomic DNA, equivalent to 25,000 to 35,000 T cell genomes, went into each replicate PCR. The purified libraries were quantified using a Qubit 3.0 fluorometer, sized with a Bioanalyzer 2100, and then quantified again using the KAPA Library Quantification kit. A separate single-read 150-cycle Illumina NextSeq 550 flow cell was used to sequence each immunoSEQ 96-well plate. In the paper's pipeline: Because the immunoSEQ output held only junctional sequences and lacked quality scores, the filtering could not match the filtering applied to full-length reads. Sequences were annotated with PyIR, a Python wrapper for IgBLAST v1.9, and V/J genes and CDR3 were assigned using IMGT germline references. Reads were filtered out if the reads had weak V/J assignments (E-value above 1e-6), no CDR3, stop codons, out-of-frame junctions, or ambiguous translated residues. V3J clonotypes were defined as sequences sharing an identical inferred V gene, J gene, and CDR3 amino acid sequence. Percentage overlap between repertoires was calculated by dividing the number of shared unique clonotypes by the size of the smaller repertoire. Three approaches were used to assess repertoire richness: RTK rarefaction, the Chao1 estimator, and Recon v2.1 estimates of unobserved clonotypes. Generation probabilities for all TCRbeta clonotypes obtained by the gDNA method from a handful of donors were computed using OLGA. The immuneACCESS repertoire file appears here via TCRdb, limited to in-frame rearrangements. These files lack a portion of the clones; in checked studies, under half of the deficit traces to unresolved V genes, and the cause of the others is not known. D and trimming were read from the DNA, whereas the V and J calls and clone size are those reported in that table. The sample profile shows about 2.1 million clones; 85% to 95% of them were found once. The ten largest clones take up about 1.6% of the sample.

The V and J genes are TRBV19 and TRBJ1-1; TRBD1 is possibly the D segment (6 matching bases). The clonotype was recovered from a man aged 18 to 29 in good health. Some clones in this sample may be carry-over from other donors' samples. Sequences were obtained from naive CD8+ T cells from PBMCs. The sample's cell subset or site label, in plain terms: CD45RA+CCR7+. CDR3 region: CASSPRQVHPEAFF. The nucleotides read TGTGCCAGTAGTCCCAGACAGGTCCACCCTGAAGCTTTCTTT.